Listed here are 3 T cell receptor beta chains from one sample, sequenced in a study of brain metastases from non-small cell lung cancer. Repertoires were generated with immunoSEQ multiplex PCR, while TCRdb's copy carries only in-frame clones and drops some. Of around 270 clones in the sample, 75% to 90% were seen once. The sample was tissue from a brain metastasis. The source is a donor aged 40 or older with non-small cell lung cancer.

The genes are TRBV4-1 and TRBJ2-1; D gene uncertain. V was shortened by 10 bases and J by 10 bases, with 23 bases between the two germline ends. The CDR3 length is 14 residues. Germline V gene lookup returns CDR1 MGHRA and CDR2 YSYEKL. This CDR3 is CATSLVSRLEEQFF. The DNA of the CDR3 is TGCGCCACCTCCTTGGTGAGCCGATTGGAGGAGCAGTTCTTC.

The gene calls are TRBV12-3 or TRBV12-4 and TRBJ1-2; the D gene is possibly TRBD1 (5 bases). V was pared by 6 bases and J by 5 bases, with 13 bases between. This CDR3 has 13 amino acids. CDR3 in amino acids: CASSVTDSYGYTF. Written as DNA, the CDR3 is TGTGCCAGCAGCGTGACAGATTCTTATGGCTACACCTTC.

This clone was counted between two and nine times. The rearrangement joins TRBV13 to TRBJ1-6, with D maybe TRBD1 (6 bases). This CDR3 contains 17 residues. The V gene's germline CDR1 is PRHDT and CDR2 FYEKMQ (reference sequence). Trimming took off 5 bases at V and 0 bases at J, with 14 bases between the two ends. CDR3 DNA: TGTGCCAGCAGCCGCCTCAGGGGTGACTCCTATAATTCACCCCTCCACTTT. It translates to CASSRLRGDSYNSPLHF.